Presented here are 24 T cell receptor beta chains from one specimen sequenced in a study of Ad26.COV2.S vaccination and SARS-CoV-2 variants. Generated by immunoSEQ multiplex PCR, the TCRdb table keeps only in-frame clones and is missing some. This repertoire shows 300,000 to 500,000 clones, more than 85% found once; its top ten account for 3.5%. Treatment indicated: some 20 received Ad26.COV2.S at low or high dose, single or two shots; 5 received placebo; per-sample allocation not given. On day 63 after the first injection, vaccine and placebo recipients gave samples. Source: peripheral blood, taken in a trial of Ad26.COV2.S vaccine versus placebo. All receptors come from a person between 18 and 60 years old who received the Ad26.COV2.S COVID-19 vaccine or a placebo.

V and J are TRBV4-1 and TRBJ2-7; 9 nucleotides agree with TRBD1. The CDR3 extends over 15 amino acids. Trimming at V came to 4 bases and at J to 1 base, leaving 5 bases not matched to a gene. Looked up from germline, CDR1 is MGHRA and CDR2 is YSYEKL. CDR3 coding DNA: TGCGCCAGCAGCCTAACCGGGACAGGGTCCTACGAGCAGTACTTC. Translating gives CASSLTGTGSYEQYF.

The chain carries TRBV10-2 and TRBJ1-4, with no clear D. V was clipped by 3 bases and J by 1 base, with 12 bases between them. The length of the CDR3 is 16 residues. The germline V gene encodes CDR1 WSHSY and CDR2 SAAADI. CDR3 DNA: TGCGCCAGCAGTGATCCCCGAGGAGGAACTAATGAAAAACTGTTTTTT. Translation: CASSDPRGGTNEKLFF.

This clone was seen once. The chain uses TRBV4-1 and TRBJ1-2; a weak D match, TRBD1 (5 bases). V shed 0 bases and J shed 3 bases, with 20 bases lying between them. Germline loops: CDR1 MGHRA, CDR2 YSYEKL. The CDR3 runs to 18 residues. CDR3 protein: CASSQEYPAGPRDYGYTF. CDR3 bases: TGCGCCAGCAGCCAAGAATACCCCGCAGGGCCGAGGGACTATGGCTACACCTTC.

The rearrangement uses TRBV6-1 and TRBJ1-1, with D possibly TRBD1 on 5 matching bases. The length of the CDR3 is 13 residues. Germline V gives CDR1 MNHNS, CDR2 SASEGT. V gave up 1 base and J gave up 10 bases, with 13 bases separating them. CDR3 amino acids: CASSEGGARGAFF. CDR3 in DNA: TGTGCCAGCAGTGAAGGTGGGGCGCGGGGAGCTTTCTTT.

The chain links TRBV6-2 or TRBV6-3 to TRBJ2-5; no clear D. The germline V gene has CDR1 MNHEY and CDR2 SVGEGT. The V and J ends lost 0 bases and 5 bases respectively, with 7 bases between them. The length of the CDR3 is 13 residues. CDR3 loop: CASSYSWAETQYF. The CDR3 nucleotides are TGTGCCAGCAGTTACTCCTGGGCGGAGACCCAGTACTTC.

This chain uses TRBV5-5 with TRBJ1-4; 7 bases agree with TRBD1. V trimming: 3 bases; J trimming: 2 bases; junction bases outside the gene matches: 4. The CDR3 length is 15 residues. Germline V gene lookup returns CDR1 SGHKS and CDR2 YYEKEE (reference sequence). CDR3 coding DNA: TGTGCCAGCAGCTCCTACAGGGGCACTAATGAAAAACTGTTTTTT. Protein: CASSSYRGTNEKLFF.

To note about this clone: In the same sample, other DNA sequences code for this CDR3. The V call is TRBV3-1 (or the pseudogene TRBV3-2), the J call TRBJ2-1, with D possibly matching TRBD2 (6 bases). V lost 3 bases and J 0 bases, leaving 9 bases between the germline ends. The germline V gene encodes CDR1 LGHDT and CDR2 YNNKEL (reference sequence). The CDR3 is 15 amino acids. The CDR3 here is CASSQGRSSYNEQFF. CDR3 coding DNA: TGTGCCAGCAGCCAGGGGAGGAGCTCCTACAATGAGCAGTTCTTC.

This sequence joins TRBV5-4 and TRBJ1-4; D is unresolved. V was cut by 5 bases and J by 5 bases, with 13 bases left in between. The CDR3 is made up of 14 amino acids. The germline CDR1 and CDR2 sequences are SGHNT and YYREEE (reference sequence). The DNA of the CDR3 is TGTGCCAGCAGATCGACACTCAAGAATGAAAAACTGTTTTTT. Protein: CASRSTLKNEKLFF. The whole variable domain, remainder taken from reference TRBV5-4 and TRBJ1-4, is ETGVTQSPTHLIKTRGQQVTLRCSSQSGHNTVSWYQQALGQGPQFIFQYYREEENGRGNFPPRFSGLQFPNYSSELNVNALELDDSALYLCASRSTLKNEKLFFGSGTQLSVL.

On this clone itself: Other DNA sequences of this sample code for an identical CDR3. The CDR3 DNA is TGTGCCAGCAGTTACTCTCCTGGGGCCAACGTCCTGACTTTC. Translated: CASSYSPGANVLTF. The chain employs TRBV6-5 and TRBJ2-6, with no clear D. The V gene lost 0 bases and the J gene lost 2 bases, with 2 bases spanning the gap. Per germline, CDR1 MNHEY and CDR2 SVGAGI. The CDR3 is 14 amino acids.

The sample holds one count of this clone. The chain uses TRBV5-4 and TRBJ2-5; D is undetermined. V was cut by 6 bases and J by 5 bases, with 14 bases left in between. This CDR3 comprises 13 residues. The germline V gene has CDR1 SGHNT and CDR2 YYREEE (reference sequence). The CDR3, as DNA: TGTGCCAGCACTGGCGACGGCGAGGAGACCCAGTACTTC. Protein product: CASTGDGEETQYF.

This clone was seen ten or more times. This rearrangement joins TRBV6-1 to TRBJ1-6, with D uncertain. The CDR3 consists of 16 residues. CDR1 is MNHNS and CDR2 is SASEGT in the germline V gene. The V gene lost 2 bases and the J gene lost 2 bases, with 10 bases spanning the gap. CDR3 sequence (DNA): TGTGCCAGCAGTGAATGGGCGGTGACCTATAATTCACCCCTCCACTTT. It is translated as CASSEWAVTYNSPLHF.

This clone occurred a few times. The chain carries TRBV6-5 and TRBJ1-5, with no clear D. The germline CDR1 and CDR2 sequences are MNHEY and SVGAGI. The CDR3 is made up of 14 amino acids. V was shortened by 5 bases and J by 6 bases, with 14 bases between the two germline ends. The CDR3 sequence: CASSLAGYGQPQHF. Written as DNA, the CDR3 is TGTGCCAGCAGTCTTGCAGGTTATGGTCAGCCCCAGCATTTT.

The DNA for the CDR3 is TGTGCCAGCAGGCGGCCGAACTCTGGAAACACCATATATTTT. Translated, it gives CASRRPNSGNTIYF. The J gene is TRBJ1-3, the V gene TRBV27; D is undetermined. The CDR3 covers 14 residues. Between the trimmed V and J ends, which lost 6 bases and 0 bases, there was a span of 9 bases. The V gene's germline CDR1 is MNHEY and CDR2 SMNVEV (reference sequence).

The J gene is TRBJ2-1, the V gene TRBV7-2; D not certain. The germline CDR1 and CDR2 sequences are SGHTA and FQGNSA. V lost 0 bases and J 6 bases, leaving 9 bases between the germline ends. The CDR3 contains 14 residues. The CDR3: CASSLAVLINEQFF. The DNA for the CDR3 is TGTGCCAGCAGCTTAGCGGTACTAATCAATGAGCAGTTCTTC.

The V and J genes are TRBV18 and TRBJ2-3, with 8 bases matching TRBD2. Germline V gene lookup returns CDR1 KGHSH and CDR2 LQKENI. Trimming cost V 4 bases and J 0 bases; bases outside gene matches: 6. The CDR3 runs to 16 residues. The CDR3 sequence is CASSQLSGASTDTQYF. Here the CDR3 DNA reads TGTGCCAGCTCACAGCTTAGCGGGGCTAGCACAGATACGCAGTATTTT.

The chain couples TRBV5-8 to TRBJ1-5, with TRBD1 matching over 9 bases. Germline CDR1 SGHTS, CDR2 YDEGEE. This CDR3 is 18 amino acids long. J lost 6 bases, V lost 5 bases, and 18 bases had no gene match. CDR3: CASRPEGGTGYSVQPQHF. CDR3 DNA: TGTGCCAGCAGACCCGAAGGCGGGACAGGGTATTCGGTTCAGCCCCAGCATTTT.

V is TRBV5-4 and J is TRBJ1-1, with D maybe TRBD1 (5 bases). The CDR3 length is 16 residues. Looked up from germline, CDR1 is SGHNT and CDR2 is YYREEE (reference sequence). V was cut by 4 bases and J by 1 base, with 17 bases left in between. CDR3 in amino acids: CASSLPLGGENTEAFF. The CDR3, as DNA: TGTGCCAGCAGCCTCCCTCTTGGAGGGGAGAACACTGAAGCTTTCTTT.

CDR3 residues: CASAINNEQFF. The CDR3 region has the DNA TGTGCCAGCGCGATAAACAATGAGCAGTTCTTC. The chain carries TRBV6-5 and TRBJ2-1; D not certain. The CDR3 loop spans 11 amino acids. CDR1 and CDR2 (germline): MNHEY, SVGAGI. The germline V and J ends were trimmed by 8 bases and 5 bases, with 7 bases remaining between them.

This clone was seen just once. The chain recombines TRBV4-1 with TRBJ2-7, with D possibly TRBD1 on 6 matching bases. Germline V gene lookup returns CDR1 MGHRA and CDR2 YSYEKL. This CDR3 contains 15 residues. Trimming took off 5 bases at V and 3 bases at J, with 17 bases between the two ends. DNA of the CDR3: TGCGCCAGCAGCTTCGGGACACCTCTAATCTACGAGCAGTACTTC. Translated: CASSFGTPLIYEQYF.

This clone was recorded once. The rearrangement joins TRBV3-1 (or the pseudogene TRBV3-2) to TRBJ1-2; D unresolved. The germline gives CDR1 LGHDT, CDR2 YNNKEL (reference sequence). CDR3 size: 13 residues. The germline V and J ends were trimmed by 2 bases and 6 bases, with 10 bases remaining between them. The CDR3 is CASSQNVGDGYTF. DNA of the CDR3: TGTGCCAGCAGCCAAAACGTGGGCGATGGCTACACCTTC.

This clone was detected only a few times. The rearrangement uses TRBV4-3 and TRBJ2-7; no firm D call. This CDR3 is built from 16 residues. Germline V gene sequence: CDR1 LGHNA, CDR2 YSLEER. Trimming took 0 bases from V and 0 from J, leaving 12 bases between them. The CDR3 loop is CASSQDAAGYSYEQYF. The CDR3 DNA reads as TGCGCCAGCAGCCAAGATGCGGCAGGATACTCCTACGAGCAGTACTTC.

This chain connects TRBV19 to TRBJ2-1; possible D gene TRBD1, 7 bases. Germline loops: CDR1 LNHDA, CDR2 SQIVND (reference sequence). Trimming removed 0 bases at V and 6 bases at J, with 12 bases between. The CDR3 extends over 15 amino acids. CDR3 nucleotides: TGTGCCAGTAGTATAGATCAGGGGGAGGTCAATGAGCAGTTCTTC. Protein product: CASSIDQGEVNEQFF.

The sample holds a few counts of this clone. The chain couples TRBV5-4 to TRBJ2-2, with TRBD2 matching 12 bases. The CDR3 contains 16 residues. CDR1 and CDR2 (germline): SGHNT, YYREEE (reference sequence). V lost 4 bases to trimming and J lost 1 base; unmatched junction nucleotides: 2. CDR3 sequence: CASSQGLAGNTGELFF. The CDR3 coding sequence is TGTGCCAGCAGCCAGGGACTAGCGGGGAACACCGGGGAGCTGTTTTTT.

This chain links TRBV6-1 with TRBJ1-1; D remains unclear. Germline assignment: CDR1 MNHNS and CDR2 SASEGT. There are 13 residues in the CDR3. Deletions cut 0 bases from V and 2 bases from J, with 4 bases between. This CDR3 is CASSEAANTEAFF. CDR3 DNA sequence: TGTGCCAGCAGTGAAGCGGCCAACACTGAAGCTTTCTTT.